The present T cell receptor (beta chain) was sequenced within a study of cytomegalovirus exposure and HLA in healthy donors. The PCR used 60 Vbeta and 13 Jbeta primers. Clones were read by immunoSEQ multiplex PCR, and TCRdb kept only the in-frame ones, dropping some. The repertoire includes about 250,000 clones, 78% of them detected once, and about 0.5% sits in the top ten. The germline V gene has CDR1 LNHDA and CDR2 SQIVND (reference sequence). Losses at the gene ends were 4 bases for V and 1 base for J; bases not matched to a gene: 4. This CDR3 region has 15 residues. The rearrangement joins TRBV19 to TRBJ1-1; 9 bases agree with TRBD1. The sample was PBMCs. This clonotype was sampled from a boy between 10 and 17 years old in good health and CMV-seronegative. The CDR3 DNA follows: TGTGCCAGTAGTAGCCGACAGGGGGGGAACACTGAAGCTTTCTTT. Encoded protein: CASSSRQGGNTEAFF.